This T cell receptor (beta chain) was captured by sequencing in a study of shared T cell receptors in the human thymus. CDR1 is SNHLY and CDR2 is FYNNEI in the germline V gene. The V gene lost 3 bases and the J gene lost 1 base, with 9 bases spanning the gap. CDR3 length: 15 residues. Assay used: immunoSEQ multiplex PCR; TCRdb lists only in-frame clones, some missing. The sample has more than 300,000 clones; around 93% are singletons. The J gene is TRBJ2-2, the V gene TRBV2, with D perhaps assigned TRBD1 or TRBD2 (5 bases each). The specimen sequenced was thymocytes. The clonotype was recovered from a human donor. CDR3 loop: CASSEGRGNTGELFF. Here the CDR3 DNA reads TGTGCCAGCAGTGAGGGACGGGGGAACACCGGGGAGCTGTTTTTT.